The present entry profiles one T cell receptor beta chain with its context. The data were taken from a study of blood T cell repertoires in COVID-19. Study background: Sources were T cells, B-cell-depleted T cells, or PBMCs; the material itself was cDNA or gDNA.

This CDR3 region has 15 residues. Trimming took off 6 bases at V and 2 bases at J, with 13 bases between the two ends. CDR1 and CDR2 (germline): SGHVS, FNYEAQ. Authors' data handling: Quantification of nucleated cells was approximated via reference gene primer amplification. The table came from immunoSEQ multiplex PCR; TCRdb's copy has only in-frame clones and leaves some out. That table gives V, J and clone size, and the DNA gave D and trimming. This sample carries 60,000 or so clones, approximately 79% of them seen once, and the ten largest clones take approximately 3%. The sequencing sample was made of peripheral blood. The chain joins TRBV7-6 to TRBJ1-4; tentatively, D is TRBD1 (5 bases). The receptor comes from a man in his 60s with acute or convalescent COVID-19. The chain's CDR3 is CASRPSGFTNEKLFF. CDR3 coding DNA: TGTGCCAGCAGGCCGTCAGGGTTTACTAATGAAAAACTGTTTTTT. Together with reference TRBV7-6 and TRBJ1-4, the CDR3 gives the full variable domain: GAGVSQSPRYKVTKRGQDVALRCDPISGHVSLYWYRQALGQGPEFLTYFNYEAQQDKSGLPNDRFSAERPEGSISTLTIQRTEQRDSAMYRCASRPSGFTNEKLFFGSGTQLSVL.